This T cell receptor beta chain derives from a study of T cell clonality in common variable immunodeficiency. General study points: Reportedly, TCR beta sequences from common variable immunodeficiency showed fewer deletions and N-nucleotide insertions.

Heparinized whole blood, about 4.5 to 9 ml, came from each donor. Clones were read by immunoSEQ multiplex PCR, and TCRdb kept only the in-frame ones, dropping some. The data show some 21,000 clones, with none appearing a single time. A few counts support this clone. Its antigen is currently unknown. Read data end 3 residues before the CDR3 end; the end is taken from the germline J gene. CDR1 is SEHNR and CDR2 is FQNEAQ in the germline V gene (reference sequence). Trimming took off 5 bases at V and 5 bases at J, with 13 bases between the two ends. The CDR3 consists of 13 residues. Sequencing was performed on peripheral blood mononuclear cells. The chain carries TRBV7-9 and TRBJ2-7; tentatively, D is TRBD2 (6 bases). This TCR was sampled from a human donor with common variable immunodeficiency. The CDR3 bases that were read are TGTGCCAGCAGCCGCGTTGTAGCGGACGAG. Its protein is CASSRVVADE. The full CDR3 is CASSRVVADEQYF.